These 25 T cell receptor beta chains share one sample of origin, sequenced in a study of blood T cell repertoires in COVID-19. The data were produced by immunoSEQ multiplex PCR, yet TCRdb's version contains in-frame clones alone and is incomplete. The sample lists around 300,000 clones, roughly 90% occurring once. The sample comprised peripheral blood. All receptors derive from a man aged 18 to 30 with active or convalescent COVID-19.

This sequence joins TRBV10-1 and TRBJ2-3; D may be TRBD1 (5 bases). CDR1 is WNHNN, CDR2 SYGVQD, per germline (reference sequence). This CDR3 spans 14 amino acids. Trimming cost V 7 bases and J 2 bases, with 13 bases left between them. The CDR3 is CASKMDTPTDTQYF. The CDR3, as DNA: TGCGCCAGCAAAATGGACACACCCACAGATACGCAGTATTTT.

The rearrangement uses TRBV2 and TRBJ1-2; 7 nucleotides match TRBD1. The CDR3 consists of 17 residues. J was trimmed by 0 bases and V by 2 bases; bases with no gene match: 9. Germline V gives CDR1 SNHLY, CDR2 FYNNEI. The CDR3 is CASSESRAGGTNYGYTF. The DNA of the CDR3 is TGTGCCAGCAGTGAAAGTAGGGCAGGGGGAACTAACTATGGCTACACCTTC.

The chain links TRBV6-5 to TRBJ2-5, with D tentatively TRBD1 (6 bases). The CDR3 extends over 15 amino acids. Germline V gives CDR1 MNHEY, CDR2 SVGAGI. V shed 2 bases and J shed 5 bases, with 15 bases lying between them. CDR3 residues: CASSYVQGFGETQYF. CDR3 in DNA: TGTGCCAGCAGTTACGTACAGGGCTTTGGGGAGACCCAGTACTTC.

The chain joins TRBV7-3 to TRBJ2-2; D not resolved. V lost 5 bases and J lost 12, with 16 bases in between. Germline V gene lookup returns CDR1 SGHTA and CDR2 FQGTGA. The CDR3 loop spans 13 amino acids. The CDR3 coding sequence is TGTGCCAGCAGCCTACCCCCGGAGTCCCAGCTGTTTTTT. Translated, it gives CASSLPPESQLFF.

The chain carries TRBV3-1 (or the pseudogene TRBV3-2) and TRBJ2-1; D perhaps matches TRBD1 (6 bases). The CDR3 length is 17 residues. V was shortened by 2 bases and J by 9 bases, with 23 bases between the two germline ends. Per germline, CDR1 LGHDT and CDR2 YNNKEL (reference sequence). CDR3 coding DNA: TGTGCCAGCAGCCAAATAGCAGCGGACCATTTAGGGGGTGAGCAGTTCTTC. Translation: CASSQIAADHLGGEQFF.

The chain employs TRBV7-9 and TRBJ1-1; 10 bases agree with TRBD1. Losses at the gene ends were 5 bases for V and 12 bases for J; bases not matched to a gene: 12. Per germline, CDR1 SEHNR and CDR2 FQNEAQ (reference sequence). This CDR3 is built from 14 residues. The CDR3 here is CASSLPGQGPLSFF. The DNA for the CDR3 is TGTGCCAGCAGCCTCCCGGGACAGGGGCCCTTGTCTTTCTTT.

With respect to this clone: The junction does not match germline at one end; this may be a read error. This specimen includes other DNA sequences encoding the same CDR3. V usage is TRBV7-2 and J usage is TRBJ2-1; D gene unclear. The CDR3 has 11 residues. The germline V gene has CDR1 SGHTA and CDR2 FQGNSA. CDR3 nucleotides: TGTGCCAGCAGCTCCTTCAATGAGCAGTTCTTC. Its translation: CASSSFNEQFF.

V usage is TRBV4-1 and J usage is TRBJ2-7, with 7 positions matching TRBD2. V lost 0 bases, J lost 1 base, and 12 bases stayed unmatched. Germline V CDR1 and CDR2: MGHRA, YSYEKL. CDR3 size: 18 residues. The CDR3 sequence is CASSQDPPEGGLSYEQYF. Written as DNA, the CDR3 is TGCGCCAGCAGCCAAGATCCTCCCGAGGGAGGGCTATCCTACGAGCAGTACTTC.

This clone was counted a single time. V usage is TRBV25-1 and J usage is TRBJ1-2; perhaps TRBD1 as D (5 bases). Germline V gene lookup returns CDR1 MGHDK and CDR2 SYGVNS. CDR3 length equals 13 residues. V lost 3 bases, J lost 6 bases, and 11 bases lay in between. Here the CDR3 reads CASSEWGGDGYTF. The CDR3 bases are TGTGCCAGCAGTGAGTGGGGCGGGGATGGCTACACCTTC.

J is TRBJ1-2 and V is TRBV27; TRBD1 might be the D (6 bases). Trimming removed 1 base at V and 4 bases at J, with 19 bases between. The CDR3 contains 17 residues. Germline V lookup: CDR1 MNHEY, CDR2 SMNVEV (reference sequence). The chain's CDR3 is CASSLFWGQEAGYGYTF. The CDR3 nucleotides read TGTGCCAGCAGTTTATTTTGGGGGCAAGAGGCGGGCTATGGCTACACCTTC.

The CDR3 here is CASSPNSETDGGHEQFF. As DNA, the CDR3 is TGTGCCAGCTCACCAAATAGCGAGACGGACGGAGGCCATGAGCAGTTCTTC. The gene calls are TRBV18 and TRBJ2-1, with D perhaps matching TRBD2 (5 bases). V was shortened by 2 bases and J by 8 bases, with 22 bases between the two germline ends. CDR1 and CDR2 (germline): KGHSH, LQKENI. The CDR3 is 17 residues long.

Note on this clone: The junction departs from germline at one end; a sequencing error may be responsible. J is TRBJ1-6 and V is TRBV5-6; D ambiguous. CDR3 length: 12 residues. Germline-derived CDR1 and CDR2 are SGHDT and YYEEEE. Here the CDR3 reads CASSLGSSPLHF. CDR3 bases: TGTGCCAGCAGTTTGGGGAGTTCACCCCTCCACTTT.

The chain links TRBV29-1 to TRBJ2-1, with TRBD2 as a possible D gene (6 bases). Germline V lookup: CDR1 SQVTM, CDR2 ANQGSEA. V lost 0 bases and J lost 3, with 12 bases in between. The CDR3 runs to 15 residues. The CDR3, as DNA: TGCAGCGTTGAAGATCCCCAGGGAGGCTACAATGAGCAGTTCTTC. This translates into CSVEDPQGGYNEQFF.

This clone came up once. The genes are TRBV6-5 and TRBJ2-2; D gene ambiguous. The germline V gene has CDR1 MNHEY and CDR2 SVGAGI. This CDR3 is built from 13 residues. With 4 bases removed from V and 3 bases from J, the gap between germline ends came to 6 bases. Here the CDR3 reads CASSFTDTGELFF. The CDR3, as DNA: TGTGCCAGCAGTTTCACGGACACCGGGGAGCTGTTTTTT.

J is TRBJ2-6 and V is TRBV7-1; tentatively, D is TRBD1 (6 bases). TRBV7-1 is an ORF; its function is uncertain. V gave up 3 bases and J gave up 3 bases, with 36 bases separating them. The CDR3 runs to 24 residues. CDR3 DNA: TGTGCCAGCAGCTCCTTAGTCAGGGGTGATGAGGCTCATGGTGGGTCCTTTGGGGCCAACGTCCTGACTTTC. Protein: CASSSLVRGDEAHGGSFGANVLTF.

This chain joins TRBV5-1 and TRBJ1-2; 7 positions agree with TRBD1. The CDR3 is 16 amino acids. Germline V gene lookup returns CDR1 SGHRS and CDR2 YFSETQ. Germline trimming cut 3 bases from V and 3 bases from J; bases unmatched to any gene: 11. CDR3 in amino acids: CASSSQGVGADYGYTF. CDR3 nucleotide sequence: TGCGCCAGCAGCTCCCAGGGGGTCGGGGCGGACTATGGCTACACCTTC. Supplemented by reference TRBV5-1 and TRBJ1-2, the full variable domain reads KAGVTQTPRYLIKTRGQQVTLSCSPISGHRSVSWYQQTPGQGLQFLFEYFSETQRNKGNFPGRFSGRQFSNSRSEMNVSTLELGDSALYLCASSSQGVGADYGYTFGSGTRLTVV.

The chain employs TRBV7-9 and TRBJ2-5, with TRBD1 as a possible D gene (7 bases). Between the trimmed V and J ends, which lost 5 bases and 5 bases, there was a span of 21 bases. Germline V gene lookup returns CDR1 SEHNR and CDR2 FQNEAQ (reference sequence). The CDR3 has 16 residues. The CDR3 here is CASSPATGEVIETQYF. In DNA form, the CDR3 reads TGTGCCAGCAGCCCCGCTACAGGGGAGGTAATTGAGACCCAGTACTTC. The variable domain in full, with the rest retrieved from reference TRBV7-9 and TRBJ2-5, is DTGVSQNPRHKITKRGQNVTFRCDPISEHNRLYWYRQTLGQGPEFLTYFQNEAQLEKSRLLSDRFSAERPKGSFSTLEIQRTEQGDSAMYLCASSPATGEVIETQYFGPGTRLLVL.

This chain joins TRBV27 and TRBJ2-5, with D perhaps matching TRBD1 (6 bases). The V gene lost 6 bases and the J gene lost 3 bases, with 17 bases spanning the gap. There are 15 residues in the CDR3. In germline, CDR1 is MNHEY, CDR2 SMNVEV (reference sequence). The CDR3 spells CASRSGWGPKETQYF. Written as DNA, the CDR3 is TGTGCCAGCAGGTCGGGTTGGGGGCCCAAAGAGACCCAGTACTTC.

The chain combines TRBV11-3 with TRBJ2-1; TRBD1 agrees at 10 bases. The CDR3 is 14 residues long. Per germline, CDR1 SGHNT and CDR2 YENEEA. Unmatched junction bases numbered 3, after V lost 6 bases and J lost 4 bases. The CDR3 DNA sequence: TGTGCCAGCAGTCGGGACAGGGGTTACAATGAGCAGTTCTTC. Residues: CASSRDRGYNEQFF.

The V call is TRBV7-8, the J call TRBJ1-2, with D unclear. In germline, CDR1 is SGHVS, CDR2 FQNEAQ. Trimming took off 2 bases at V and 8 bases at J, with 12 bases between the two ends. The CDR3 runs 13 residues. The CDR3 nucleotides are TGTGCCAGCAGCTTACAAGAGGCCTTGGGCTACACCTTC. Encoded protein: CASSLQEALGYTF.

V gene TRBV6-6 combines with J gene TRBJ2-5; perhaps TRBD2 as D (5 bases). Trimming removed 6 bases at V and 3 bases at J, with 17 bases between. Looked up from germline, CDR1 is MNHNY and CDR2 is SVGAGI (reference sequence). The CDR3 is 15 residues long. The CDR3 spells CASRLLLGKEETQYF. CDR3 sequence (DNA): TGTGCCAGCAGACTTTTACTCGGGAAGGAAGAGACCCAGTACTTC.

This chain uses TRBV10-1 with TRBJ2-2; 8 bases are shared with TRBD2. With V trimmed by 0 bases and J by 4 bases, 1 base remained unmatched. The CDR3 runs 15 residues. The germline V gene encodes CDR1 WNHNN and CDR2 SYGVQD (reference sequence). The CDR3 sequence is CASSESAGGTGELFF. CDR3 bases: TGCGCCAGCAGTGAGTCCGCGGGGGGCACCGGGGAGCTGTTTTTT.

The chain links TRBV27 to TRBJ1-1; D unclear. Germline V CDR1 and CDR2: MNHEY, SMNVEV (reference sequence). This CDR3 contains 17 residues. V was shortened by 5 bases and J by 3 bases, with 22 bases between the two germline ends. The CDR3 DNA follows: TGTGCCAGCAGTCCACAGATTTTGGGCCCGGACTACACTGAAGCTTTCTTT. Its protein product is CASSPQILGPDYTEAFF.

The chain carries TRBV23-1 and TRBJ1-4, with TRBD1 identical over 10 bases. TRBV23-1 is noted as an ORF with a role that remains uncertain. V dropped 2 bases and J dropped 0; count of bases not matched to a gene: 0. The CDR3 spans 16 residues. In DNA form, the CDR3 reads TGCGCCAGCAGTCAAGGACAGGGGGCAACTAATGAAAAACTGTTTTTT. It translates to CASSQGQGATNEKLFF.

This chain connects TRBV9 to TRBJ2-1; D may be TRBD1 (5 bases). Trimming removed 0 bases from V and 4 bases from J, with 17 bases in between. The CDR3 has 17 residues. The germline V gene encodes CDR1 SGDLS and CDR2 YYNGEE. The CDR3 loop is CASSVVVRAGRYNEQFF. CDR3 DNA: TGTGCCAGCAGCGTAGTAGTTAGGGCAGGGCGGTACAATGAGCAGTTCTTC.